This is a list of T cell receptor beta chains from one sample in a study of T-cell memory formation after mild COVID-19. MiXCR, run by TCRdb on the 5' RACE reads, gives a single entry per CDR3 protein. The sample holds under 450,000 distinct CDR3 sequences; 20% to 25% are singletons and the top ten take around 14%. Sequencing input: PBMCs or a T cell subset sorted from them (not recorded which). The receptors here all came from an adult woman who had mild COVID-19 (a few samples of this study predate the infection). Cell type and time point are not known. Each CDR3 is given with its conserved first and last residue. A D gene is named only where the DNA matches it firmly. Size is omitted from some rows. Given values are once, few, many or a class for expanded clones.

clone size,J gene,D gene,V gene,CDR3 length,CDR3 DNA,CDR3 protein
.,TRBJ1-5,TRBD1,TRBV25-1,14,TGTGCCAGCAGTGAAACAGGGGACAATCAGCCCCAGCATTTT,CASSETGDNQPQHF
few,TRBJ2-1,.,TRBV7-8,13,TGTGCCAGCATCCGGGACTCCTCCAATGAGCAGTTCTTC,CASIRDSSNEQFF
.,TRBJ2-5,TRBD2,TRBV25-1,16,TGTGCCAGCAGTGAGTCGGGGAGGGGAGTTCAAGAGACCCAGTACTTC,CASSESGRGVQETQYF
.,TRBJ2-5,TRBD2,TRBV12-3/TRBV12-4,15,TGTGCCAGCATCCCGGGACCCCGGGGGGGAGAGACCCAGTACTTC,CASIPGPRGGETQYF
few,TRBJ2-1,.,TRBV12-3/TRBV12-4,15,TGTGCCAGCAGTTTCCCATCGGGTAGCGTGAATGAGCAGTTCTTC,CASSFPSGSVNEQFF
.,TRBJ2-1,.,TRBV20-1,12,TGCAGTGCTGACGCAATTTCTAATGAGCAGTTCTTC,CSADAISNEQFF
.,TRBJ2-4,.,TRBV4-1,20,TGCGCCAGCAGCCAAGACGTAAGAAGTGGTTCCCCGGGCGCCAAAAACATTCAGTACTTC,CASSQDVRSGSPGAKNIQYF
.,TRBJ2-5,.,TRBV2,15,TGTGCCAGCAGTGAGTCGGGGATCGGCCAAGAGACCCAGTACTTC,CASSESGIGQETQYF
.,TRBJ2-2,TRBD2,TRBV25-1,16,TGTGCCAGCAGTGCCCAGACTAGCGGGAACACCGGGGAGCTGTTTTTT,CASSAQTSGNTGELFF
.,TRBJ2-2,.,TRBV11-2,15,TGTGCCAGCAGCTTGGAAAACAGGGTCACCGGGGAGCTGTTTTTT,CASSLENRVTGELFF
few,TRBJ1-2,TRBD1,TRBV12-3/TRBV12-4,15,TGTGCCAGCAGGTCGTTGACAGGGGTTAACTATGGCTACACCTTC,CASRSLTGVNYGYTF
few,TRBJ2-7,TRBD2,TRBV19,15,TGTGCCAGTAGTATGGGGACTAGCGGACTCTACGAGCAGTACTTC,CASSMGTSGLYEQYF
few,TRBJ2-7,TRBD1,TRBV30,13,TGTGCCTGGAGTGGGGGACAGGGAGACGAGCAGTACTTC,CAWSGGQGDEQYF
many,TRBJ1-1,.,TRBV6-2/TRBV6-3,13,TGTGCCAGCAGTTACGAGGGGAGTACTGAAGCTTTCTTT,CASSYEGSTEAFF
.,TRBJ2-2,.,TRBV10-3,15,TGTGCCATCAGTGAGCCGACCTCTACAGGAGGGGAGCTGTTTTTT,CAISEPTSTGGELFF
.,TRBJ1-1,TRBD1,TRBV7-2,14,TGTGCCAGCAGTATAGGGGGCCTGAACACTGAAGCTTTCTTT,CASSIGGLNTEAFF
.,TRBJ2-4,.,TRBV11-3,13,TGTGCCAGCAGCTTAGATACGGCAGTCATTCAGTACTTC,CASSLDTAVIQYF
.,TRBJ1-2,TRBD1,TRBV3-1,15,TGTGCCAGCAGCCTCGGCGCAGGGGGCGCGGGTGGCTACACCTTC,CASSLGAGGAGGYTF
few,TRBJ2-5,.,TRBV5-4,14,TGTGCCAGCAGCTTGGGCCGTAGGACAGAGACCCAGTACTTC,CASSLGRRTETQYF
few,TRBJ2-7,.,TRBV7-9,15,TGTGCCAGCAGCTCCGAGGGGCGCGGCTCCTACGAGCAGTACTTC,CASSSEGRGSYEQYF
.,TRBJ2-7,.,TRBV11-2,12,TGTGCCAGCAGCCAATTAATGGACGAGCAGTACTTC,CASSQLMDEQYF
.,TRBJ2-6,.,TRBV25-1,15,TGTGCCAGCAGTGCTTATCGGTCTGGGGCCAACGTCCTGACTTTC,CASSAYRSGANVLTF
few,TRBJ2-7,.,TRBV6-5,14,TGTGCCAGCACTAAAGGGGCAGTGCCCTACGAGCAGTACTTC,CASTKGAVPYEQYF
.,TRBJ1-2,.,TRBV12-3/TRBV12-4,13,TGTGCCAGCAGTTTTCGGACAGACTATGGCTACACCTTC,CASSFRTDYGYTF
.,TRBJ2-7,TRBD1,TRBV6-5,14,TGTGCCAGCAGGCTGGGACAGGGGTCCTACGAGCAGTACTTC,CASRLGQGSYEQYF
.,TRBJ1-2,.,TRBV4-2,12,TGTGCCAGCAGCCTCCACTTAGGTGGCTACACCTTC,CASSLHLGGYTF
few,TRBJ1-1,.,TRBV12-3/TRBV12-4,15,TGTGCCAGCAGCCCAGCCGGACGGATGAACACTGAAGCTTTCTTT,CASSPAGRMNTEAFF
few,TRBJ2-6,.,TRBV18,18,TGTGCCACCTCGAGATCCCCGGCTAAAGAGTCTGGGGCCAACGTCCTGACTTTC,CATSRSPAKESGANVLTF
few,TRBJ2-7,.,TRBV19,10,TGTGCCCCGGGAGCGAACGAGCAGTACTTC,CAPGANEQYF
.,TRBJ2-3,TRBD1,TRBV15,16,TGTGCCACCAGCCGAGAGGCGGACAGGGGTCGAGATACGCAGTATTTT,CATSREADRGRDTQYF
few,TRBJ2-3,TRBD2,TRBV18,18,TGTGCCAGCTCACCCTACCTAGCGGGAGAACTTAGCACAGATACGCAGTATTTT,CASSPYLAGELSTDTQYF
.,TRBJ1-2,TRBD1,TRBV4-1,15,TGCGCCAGCAGCCAAGAAGACAGGGGCTGGGGAGGCTACACCTTC,CASSQEDRGWGGYTF
few,TRBJ2-3,.,TRBV24-1,17,TGTGCCACCAGTACGAACCCGACTACAGCTAGCACAGATACGCAGTATTTT,CATSTNPTTASTDTQYF
.,TRBJ2-3,.,TRBV7-2,13,TGTGCCAGCAGCCCCATCCCCACAGATACGCAGTATTTT,CASSPIPTDTQYF
.,TRBJ1-1,TRBD1,TRBV30,14,TGTGCCTGGAGGAGCCAGGGGGGAGGCACTGAAGCTTTCTTT,CAWRSQGGGTEAFF
.,TRBJ2-2,.,TRBV20-1,15,TGCAGTGCTAGTTTCCGTGGGCCGGACACCGGGGAGCTGTTTTTT,CSASFRGPDTGELFF
few,TRBJ1-2,TRBD1,TRBV5-1,14,TGCGCCAGCAGCGTCCGGGACAGGAACTATGGCTACACCTTC,CASSVRDRNYGYTF
.,TRBJ2-2,.,TRBV7-9,11,TGTGCCAGCGGACACGACGGGGAGCTGTTTTTT,CASGHDGELFF
few,TRBJ2-5,.,TRBV7-9,15,TGTGCCAGCAGCTTAGTGGGCTCGGGTCAAGAGACCCAGTACTTC,CASSLVGSGQETQYF
.,TRBJ1-2,.,TRBV30,15,TGTGCCTGGAGGGTACCTGGGGGGCTCGACTATGGCTACACCTTC,CAWRVPGGLDYGYTF
few,TRBJ2-5,.,TRBV12-3/TRBV12-4,12,TGTGCCAGCAGGGGGGGTCTGGCGACCCAGTACTTC,CASRGGLATQYF
.,TRBJ2-3,.,TRBV11-2,17,TGTGCCAGCAGCTTAGACGACCTAACCTCCCGCACAGATACGCAGTATTTT,CASSLDDLTSRTDTQYF
.,TRBJ2-5,.,TRBV12-3/TRBV12-4,11,TGTGCCAGCAGTTTGAGAGGGGACCAGTACTTC,CASSLRGDQYF
few,TRBJ1-1,.,TRBV12-3/TRBV12-4,16,TGTGCCAGCAGTTTCCGGCCGGGACACTCGGGCACTGAAGCTTTCTTT,CASSFRPGHSGTEAFF
many,TRBJ2-5,.,TRBV12-3/TRBV12-4,15,TGTGCCAGCAGTTTAGCCGGGACTGGCCAAGAGACCCAGTACTTC,CASSLAGTGQETQYF
.,TRBJ2-5,.,TRBV7-2,13,TGTGCCAGCAGCGGAGGTTGGCAAGAGACCCAGTACTTC,CASSGGWQETQYF
few,TRBJ2-2,TRBD1,TRBV7-3,16,TGTGCCAGCAGCTCCTCCCTGACAGGGCACACCGGGGAGCTGTTTTTT,CASSSSLTGHTGELFF
.,TRBJ2-7,TRBD2,TRBV5-6,15,TGTGCCAGCAGCTTGATAGCGGGGAACTTCTACGAGCAGTACTTC,CASSLIAGNFYEQYF
few,TRBJ2-5,TRBD2,TRBV28,14,TGTGCCAGCAGCCCTCCGAGCGGGGAAGAGACCCAGTACTTC,CASSPPSGEETQYF
.,TRBJ2-5,.,TRBV9,15,TGTGCCAGCAGCGTAGGTATTAGCTTTGAGGAGACCCAGTACTTC,CASSVGISFEETQYF
few,TRBJ2-1,.,TRBV18,12,TGTGCCAGCTCACCGGCGACTGTCGGGCAGTTCTTC,CASSPATVGQFF
.,TRBJ2-7,.,TRBV4-3,15,TGCGCCAGCAGCCAAGGGCACGGACAGACCTACGAGCAGTACTTC,CASSQGHGQTYEQYF
many,TRBJ2-1,TRBD2,TRBV7-2,20,TGTGCCAGCAGCTCCCTGGGGGGACTAGCGGGGGGGCTTTCGTACAATGAGCAGTTCTTC,CASSSLGGLAGGLSYNEQFF